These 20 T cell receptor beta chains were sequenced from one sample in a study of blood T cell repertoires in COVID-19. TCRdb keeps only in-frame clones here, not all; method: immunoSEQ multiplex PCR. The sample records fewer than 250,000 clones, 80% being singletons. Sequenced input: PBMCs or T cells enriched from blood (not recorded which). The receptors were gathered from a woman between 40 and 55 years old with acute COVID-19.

CDR3 in amino acids: CASRRQFSSYEQYF. For the CDR3, the DNA is TGTGCCAGCAGGAGACAGTTTAGCTCCTACGAGCAGTACTTC. The V gene is TRBV6-5, the J gene TRBJ2-7; tentative D call: TRBD1 (5 bases). V was trimmed by 6 bases and J by 0 bases, leaving 12 bases between them. The CDR3 extends over 14 amino acids. Germline V gene data show CDR1 as MNHEY and CDR2 as SVGAGI.

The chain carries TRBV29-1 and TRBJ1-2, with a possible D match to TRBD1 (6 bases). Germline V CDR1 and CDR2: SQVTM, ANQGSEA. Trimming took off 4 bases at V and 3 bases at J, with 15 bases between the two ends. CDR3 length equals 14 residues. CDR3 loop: CSVAEVPGDYGYTF. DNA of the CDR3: TGCAGCGTTGCGGAAGTCCCAGGGGACTATGGCTACACCTTC.

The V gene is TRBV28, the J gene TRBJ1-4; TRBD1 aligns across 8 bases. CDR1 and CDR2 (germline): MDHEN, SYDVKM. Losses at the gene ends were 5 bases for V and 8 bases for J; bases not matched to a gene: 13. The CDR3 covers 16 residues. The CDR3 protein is CASSPPGQGLREKLFF. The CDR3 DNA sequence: TGTGCCAGCAGTCCCCCCGGACAGGGCTTACGAGAAAAACTGTTTTTT.

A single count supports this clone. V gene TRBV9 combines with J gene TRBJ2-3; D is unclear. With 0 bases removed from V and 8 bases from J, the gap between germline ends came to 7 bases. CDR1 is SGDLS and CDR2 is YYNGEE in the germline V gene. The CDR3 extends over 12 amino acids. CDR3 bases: TGTGCCAGCAGCGTAGCCACATCTACGCAGTATTTT. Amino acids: CASSVATSTQYF.

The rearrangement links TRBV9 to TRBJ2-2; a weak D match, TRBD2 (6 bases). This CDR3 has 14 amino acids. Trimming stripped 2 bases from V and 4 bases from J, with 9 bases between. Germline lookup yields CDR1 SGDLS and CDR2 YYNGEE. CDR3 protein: CASSVSAGTGELFF. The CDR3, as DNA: TGTGCCAGCAGCGTCTCAGCGGGCACCGGGGAGCTGTTTTTT.

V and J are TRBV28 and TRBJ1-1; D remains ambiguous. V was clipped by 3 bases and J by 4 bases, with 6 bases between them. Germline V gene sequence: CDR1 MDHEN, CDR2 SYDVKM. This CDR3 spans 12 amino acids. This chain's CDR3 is CASSFRSTEAFF. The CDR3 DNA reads TGTGCCAGCAGTTTTAGGAGCACTGAAGCTTTCTTT.

The CDR3 DNA sequence: TGTGCCAGCAGCCAATCGGAGGGGGCAAGGACGCAGTATTTT. Amino acid sequence: CASSQSEGARTQYF. This rearrangement joins TRBV5-4 to TRBJ2-3; D perhaps matches TRBD1 (7 bases). This CDR3 spans 14 amino acids. Germline V gene sequence: CDR1 SGHNT, CDR2 YYREEE (reference sequence). Trimming removed 4 bases from V and 9 bases from J, with 18 bases in between.

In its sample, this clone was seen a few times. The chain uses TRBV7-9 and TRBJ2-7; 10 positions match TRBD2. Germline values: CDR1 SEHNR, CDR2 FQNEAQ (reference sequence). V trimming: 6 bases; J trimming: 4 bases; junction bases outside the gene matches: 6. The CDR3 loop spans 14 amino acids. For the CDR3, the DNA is TGTGCCAGCAGAGCAGGACTAGCGGATTACGAGCAGTACTTC. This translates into CASRAGLADYEQYF.

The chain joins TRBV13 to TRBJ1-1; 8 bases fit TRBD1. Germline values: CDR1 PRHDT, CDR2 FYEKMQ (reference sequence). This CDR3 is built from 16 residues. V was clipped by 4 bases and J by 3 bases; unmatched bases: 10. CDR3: CASSYWTGWGDTEAFF. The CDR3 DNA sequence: TGTGCCAGCAGCTACTGGACAGGGTGGGGGGACACTGAAGCTTTCTTT.

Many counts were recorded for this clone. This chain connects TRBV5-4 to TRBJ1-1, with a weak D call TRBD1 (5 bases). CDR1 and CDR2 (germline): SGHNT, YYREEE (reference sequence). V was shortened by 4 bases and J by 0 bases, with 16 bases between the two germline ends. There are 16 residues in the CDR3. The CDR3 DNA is TGTGCCAGCAGCCCTAATCCCGGGGGGATGAACACTGAAGCTTTCTTT. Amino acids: CASSPNPGGMNTEAFF.

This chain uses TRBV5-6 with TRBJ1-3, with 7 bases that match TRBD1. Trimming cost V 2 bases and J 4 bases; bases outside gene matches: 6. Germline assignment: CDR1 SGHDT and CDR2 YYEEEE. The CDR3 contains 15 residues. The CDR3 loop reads CASSLTGVSGNTIYF. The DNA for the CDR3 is TGTGCCAGCAGCTTAACAGGGGTCTCCGGAAACACCATATATTTT. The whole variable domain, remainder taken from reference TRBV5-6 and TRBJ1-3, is DAGVTQSPTHLIKTRGQQVTLRCSPKSGHDTVSWYQQALGQGPQFIFQYYEEEERQRGNFPDRFSGHQFPNYSSELNVNALLLGDSALYLCASSLTGVSGNTIYFGEGSWLTVV.

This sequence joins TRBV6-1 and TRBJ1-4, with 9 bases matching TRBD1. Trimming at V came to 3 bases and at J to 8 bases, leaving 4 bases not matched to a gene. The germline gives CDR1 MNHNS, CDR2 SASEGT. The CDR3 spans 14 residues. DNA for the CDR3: TGTGCCAGCAGTGAGGGGACAGGGACGGAAAAACTGTTTTTT. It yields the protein CASSEGTGTEKLFF.

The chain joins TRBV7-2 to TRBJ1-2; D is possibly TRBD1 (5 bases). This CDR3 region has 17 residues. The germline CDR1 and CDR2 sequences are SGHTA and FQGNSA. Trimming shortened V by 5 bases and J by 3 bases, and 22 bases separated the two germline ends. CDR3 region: CASSRRSALQVYYGYTF. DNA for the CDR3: TGTGCCAGCAGCCGCCGATCGGCTCTACAGGTCTACTATGGCTACACCTTC.

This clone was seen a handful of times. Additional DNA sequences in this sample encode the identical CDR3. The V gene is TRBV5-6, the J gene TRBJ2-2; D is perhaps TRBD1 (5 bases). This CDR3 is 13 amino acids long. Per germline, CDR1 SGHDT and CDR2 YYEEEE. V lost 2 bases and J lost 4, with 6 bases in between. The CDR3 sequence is CASSFQGTGELFF. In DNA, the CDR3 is TGTGCCAGCAGCTTCCAGGGCACCGGGGAGCTGTTTTTT.

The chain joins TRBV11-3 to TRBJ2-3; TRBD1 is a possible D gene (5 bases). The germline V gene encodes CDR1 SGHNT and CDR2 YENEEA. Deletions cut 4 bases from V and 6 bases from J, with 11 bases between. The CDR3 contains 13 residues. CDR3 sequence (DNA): TGTGCCAGCAGCTACAGGCCCGGGGATACGCAGTATTTT. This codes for CASSYRPGDTQYF.

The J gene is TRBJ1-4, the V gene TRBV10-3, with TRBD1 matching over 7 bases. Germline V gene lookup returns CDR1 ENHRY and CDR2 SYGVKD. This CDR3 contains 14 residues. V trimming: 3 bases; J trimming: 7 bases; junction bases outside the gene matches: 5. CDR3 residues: CAISEDREVEKLFF. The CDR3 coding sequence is TGTGCCATCAGTGAAGACAGGGAGGTTGAAAAACTGTTTTTT.

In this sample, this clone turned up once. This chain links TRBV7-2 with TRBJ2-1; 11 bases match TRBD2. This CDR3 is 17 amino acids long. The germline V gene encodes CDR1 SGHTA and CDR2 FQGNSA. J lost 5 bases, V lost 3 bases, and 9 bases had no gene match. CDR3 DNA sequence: TGTGCCAGCAGCTTTATTGCGGGACTAGCGGAGGACAATGAGCAGTTCTTC. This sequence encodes CASSFIAGLAEDNEQFF.

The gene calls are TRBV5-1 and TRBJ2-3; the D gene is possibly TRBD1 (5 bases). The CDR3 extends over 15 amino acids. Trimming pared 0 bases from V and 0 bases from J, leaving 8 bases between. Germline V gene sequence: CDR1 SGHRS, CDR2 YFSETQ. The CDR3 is CASSLDRISTDTQYF. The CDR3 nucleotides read TGCGCCAGCAGCTTGGACAGGATTAGCACAGATACGCAGTATTTT.

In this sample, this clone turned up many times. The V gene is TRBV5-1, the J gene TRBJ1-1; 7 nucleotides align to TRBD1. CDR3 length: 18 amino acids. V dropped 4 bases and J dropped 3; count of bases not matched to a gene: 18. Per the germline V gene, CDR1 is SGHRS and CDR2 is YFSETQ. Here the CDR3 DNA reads TGCGCCAGCAGCCCCCATGAGACAGAACAGGGGAGATACACTGAAGCTTTCTTT. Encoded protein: CASSPHETEQGRYTEAFF. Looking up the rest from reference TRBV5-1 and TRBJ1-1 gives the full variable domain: KAGVTQTPRYLIKTRGQQVTLSCSPISGHRSVSWYQQTPGQGLQFLFEYFSETQRNKGNFPGRFSGRQFSNSRSEMNVSTLELGDSALYLCASSPHETEQGRYTEAFFGQGTRLTVV.

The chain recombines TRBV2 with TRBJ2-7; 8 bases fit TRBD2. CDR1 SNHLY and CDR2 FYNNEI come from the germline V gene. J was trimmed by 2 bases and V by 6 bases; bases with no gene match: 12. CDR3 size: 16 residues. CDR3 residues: CASRDIGGASTYEQYF. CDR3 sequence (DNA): TGTGCCAGCAGAGACATCGGGGGGGCGTCAACCTACGAGCAGTACTTC.